This T cell receptor (beta chain) was sequenced in a study of blood T cell repertoires in COVID-19. Study in general: Samples of COVID-19 (acute and convalescent) were obtained from the United States, Italy and Spain. PBMCs, B-cell-depleted T cells, or T cells provided the cDNA or gDNA that made up the material.

The authors' processing: Estimation of nucleated cell counts relied on the amplification of reference gene primers. Assay: immunoSEQ multiplex PCR; the TCRdb copy retains only in-frame clones and omits some. D and trimming were read from the DNA, whereas the V and J calls and clone size are those reported in that table. The data hold around 68,000 clones, with about 85% observed a single time. Germline CDR1 SGHTA, CDR2 FQGNSA. With V trimmed by 2 bases and J by 5 bases, 4 bases remained unmatched. The CDR3 extends over 17 amino acids. The chain is built from TRBV7-2 and TRBJ2-2; 14 bases align to TRBD2. Material for sequencing was peripheral blood. The sequence was obtained from an elderly man with acute or convalescent COVID-19. Written as DNA, the CDR3 is TGTGCCAGCAGCTTAAGGGGGACTAGCGGGAGTACCGGGGAGCTGTTTTTT. It is translated as CASSLRGTSGSTGELFF. The full variable domain, completed using reference TRBV7-2 and TRBJ2-2, is GAGVSQSPSNKVTEKGKDVELRCDPISGHTALYWYRQSLGQGLEFLIYFQGNSAPDKSGLPSDRFSAERTGGSVSTLTIQRTQQEDSAVYLCASSLRGTSGSTGELFFGEGSRLTVL.